The T cell receptor beta chain under discussion was sequenced for a study of cytomegalovirus exposure and HLA in healthy donors (dated by TCRdb to the late 2010s). Notes on the research overall: In an earlier analysis of 450 to 750 of the donors, roughly 300 Gb of sequence data and approximately 120 million unique TCR beta sequences from about 179 million T cells were reported. Roughly five DR-DQ haplotypes were handled as single units for association and clustering, since linkage in the cohort was strong. Using immunosequencing, the study profiled T cell repertoires from about 610 subjects and related those repertoires to cytomegalovirus serostatus. A later analysis re-analyzed previously published TCR beta repertoires from roughly 690 donors and added high-resolution HLA genotyping to study TCR occurrence patterns. Among the approximately 400 genotyped donors, approximately 76% belonged to the genetic ancestry cluster associated with self-reported Caucasian donors. Besides the first cohort of 666 subjects, a separate validation cohort made up of 120 different subjects was used. In an earlier analysis of over 550 of the donors, high-throughput TCR beta sequencing was used to judge whether each TCR beta V gene segment behaved as functional or pseudogenic. To predict cytomegalovirus infection status, the study combined high-throughput TCR immunosequencing, statistical association of individual TCRs with disease status, and machine learning. Every discovery cohort repertoire had been produced on one sequencing platform. HLA typing covered class I and class II loci at four-digit resolution. Across 300 to 500 genotyped donors of the cohort, an average of approximately 240,000 unique TCR beta nucleotide sequences per donor were sequenced, and roughly a sixth of those sequences were non-productive. The study aimed to test whether signatures of past pathogen exposure could be identified by cataloging public T cell receptors. An early release that covered 640 HLA-typed donors contained about 300 gigabases of sequencing data and about 84 million unique TCR sequences. Typing coverage varied by locus: roughly 629-640 donors for A, B, C, DRB1 and DQB1; some 520 for DQA1; about 590 for DPA1; roughly 450 for DPB1. Donor age, sex, ethnicity and CMV serostatus were compiled together with the repertoire data. A later genetic analysis used genome-wide SNP genotypes for about 60% of the roughly 700 donors, treating that subset as a discovery cohort. Rather than using new phenotypic data, the later analysis identified candidate immune exposures from TCR beta sequences and from how often those sequences occurred across donors.

A remark on this clone: Its antigen is not yet known.

In total, roughly 710 healthy bone marrow donors made up the cohort. At the time of sampling, all cohort members were nominally healthy, though unrecorded immune exposures were likely present. The donor was CMV seropositive and was included in the group of 250 to 300 seropositive cohort members. Every donor gave a peripheral blood sample, and the peripheral blood mononuclear cells from that sample were used for TCR beta sequencing. Genomic DNA was extracted from the blood cell samples with the Qiagen DNeasy Blood Extraction Kit. Libraries were built with the immunoSEQ multiplex PCR assay. The multiplex PCR relied on a mix of 60 forward primers for TCR Vbeta segments and 13 reverse primers for TCR Jbeta segments. Amplification of the CDR3 region of rearranged TCR beta genes was performed with a multiplex PCR assay on genomic DNA. Amplified TCR beta libraries were sequenced as 87-base-pair reads on the Illumina HiSeq System. The original pipeline was this. Across the 700 or so repertoires, a later analysis counted 80 million or so unique TCR beta chains, 8.5 million to 12 million of which were shared by at least two donors. Raw reads were error-corrected and collapsed into unique sequences with a nearest-neighbor algorithm that merged closely related sequences to remove PCR and sequencing errors. To assign V, D and J gene segments, CDR3 sequences were aligned to IMGT reference sequences. For a sequence to be retained, a match of at least six nucleotides was required to both a V gene segment and a J gene segment. A rearrangement counted as productive if the CDR3 had no stop codons and remained in frame with V and J, and every other rearrangement counted as non-productive. CDR3 was defined by IMGT convention, running from the second conserved V-encoded cysteine to the conserved J-encoded phenylalanine. The earlier analysis of about 530 of the donors excluded any sequence lacking an unambiguous match to a single V gene segment. In an earlier analysis of about 590 of the donors, a V segment was called functional when productive rearrangements were above 56.7%, and segregating when the standard deviation between donors exceeded 5%. A statistical classification framework was developed to diagnose cytomegalovirus status using the catalog of TCR beta chain sequences. V and J gene assignment, in a later analysis, came from comparing TCR nucleotide sequences with IMGT/GENE-DB human TR gene sequences. In a later analysis, CDR3 sequences and most-parsimonious VDJ recombination scenarios were assigned using the TCRdist pipeline. In a later analysis, each TCR beta chain was defined by its CDR3 amino acid sequence together with its V-gene family, and reads lacking a unique V-gene family were excluded. To address suspected cross-contamination and a sequencing artifact, a later analysis removed a few hundred highly shared, low-generation-probability nucleotide sequences. For each public chain, a later analysis derived a clonal expansion index from normalized ranks of inferred template counts within each repertoire. In a later analysis, generation probabilities were computed with a VDJ recombination model fitted to out-of-frame rearrangements, and the resulting probabilities were checked against IGoR. Hypergeometric tests were used in a later analysis to score TCR-TCR, TCR-HLA and TCR-CMV co-occurrence, with a repertoire-size bias correction applied to the TCR pairs. To estimate false discovery rates, a later analysis permuted the HLA or CMV assignments 20 times. In a later analysis, co-occurring TCRs were grouped with DBSCAN, and TCRdist sequence similarity was added when clustering was performed within HLA-allele-positive subsets. Repertoires with fewer than 30,000 or more than 120,000 public chains were left out of co-occurrence clustering, as were about five repertoires with anomalous nucleotide sharing. In its TCRdb copy, this immuneACCESS table keeps in-frame sequences only and misses some clones. Where compared with another copy, unresolved V genes explain less than half of these, and the others have no known cause. That table gives V, J and clone size, and the DNA gave D and trimming. The sample's table lists a count of around 200,000 clones. The ten largest clones represent 0.79% of the sample.

V is trimmed back by 4 bases and J by 1 base, and the junction contains 8 bases that no gene match accounts for. Including cysteine and phenylalanine, the CDR3 has 16 amino acids. Only the CDR3 DNA stays, 48 bases, in frame from base 1. CDR1 SGDLS and CDR2 YYNGEE were looked up in the germline V gene. The full study reports these points: V-gene and J-gene trimming of TCR beta chains was associated with a missense DCLRE1C variant in a later genetic analysis, and the association was replicated in an independent cohort. When HLA alleles, especially DR and DQ, strongly co-occurred, attributing TCR associations to individual alleles was difficult. Most TCR sequences were observed very rarely across donors, whereas some public TCRs were present in many individuals. The classifier was reported to diagnose cytomegalovirus status with high specificity and sensitivity in both the original and validation cohorts. In the study, approximately 150 TCR beta chains were listed as associated with cytomegalovirus. An earlier analysis of around 600 of the donors showed that most TCR beta V segments appeared in productive rearrangements either about 90% or about 30% of the time, which broadly matched IMGT annotations. A later analysis found that most CMV-associated TCR beta chains appeared HLA-restricted, with HLA associations seemingly driven largely by CMV exposure. A further reported finding was that TCR beta sequences accurately predicted the HLA-A and HLA-B alleles for most subjects in the first cohort. A group of highly shared sequence variants was considered likely to be a technical artifact of the sequencing pipeline. In a later analysis, HLA-associated TCR beta chains showed more clonal expansion and lower generation probabilities than non-associated chains that were equally common. Three of the identified cytomegalovirus-associated TCR beta chains were confirmed in vitro to be specific for cytomegalovirus antigens. In a later analysis, TCR association rates were found to vary across HLA loci, with the most associated TCRs seen for DRB1 alleles and the fewest for HLA-C alleles. Only TCR beta chains were sequenced in this cohort, and the absence of alpha or paired-chain data limited detectable features. At a false discovery rate of 0.05, a later analysis linked around 17,000 TCR beta sequences to specific HLA alleles. CMV serostatus was the only immune exposure information available for the cohort. Some IMGT-functional V segments, including TRBV6-2 and TRBV6-3, could not be distinguished by the 87-base-pair reads and were therefore excluded. It was suggested by the authors that the approach could potentially be generalized to other disease states and immunological phenotypes. The earlier analysis of 587 of the donors excluded approximately 15 rarely observed V segments, including chromosome 9 orphons, because counts were too low. The presence/absence analyses assumed that sequencing depth was roughly uniform across donors, and that assumption may not be true. Because HLA typing was unavailable for some donors at each locus, only the typed subset was used in association tests. In a later genetic analysis, fewer N-insertions in productive TCRs were reported among donors in an Asian-associated ancestry cluster than the roughly 700-donor mean. In a later analysis, several top co-occurrence clusters were reported to appear linked to parvovirus B19, influenza, CMV and Epstein-Barr virus. Correlated functional status among segregating V segments might reflect linkage disequilibrium, but an unknown experimental factor could not be ruled out.

This TCR was sampled from a woman younger than 35 in good health and CMV-seropositive. Sequenced input: PBMCs. This chain joins TRBV9 to TRBJ1-1, with 9 junctional bases fitting TRBD1. The DNA reads as follows: TGTGCCAGCAGCCCCCAGGGACAGGGAGCGAACACTGAAGCTTTCTTT. The encoded protein is CASSPQGQGANTEAFF.